These T cell receptor beta chains were read from a single sample in a study of post-analysis software for immune sequencing data. MiXCR was run by TCRdb on the PCR reads, yielding one entry per CDR3 protein. The profile shows around 700,000 distinct CDR3 sequences, 55% to 70% of them singletons. The sample comprised blood. Every receptor here comes from a girl aged 2-10 years with multiple sclerosis. The CDR3 runs from the conserved cysteine through the conserved F or W. D genes are given only for firm matches. Some rows mark clone size as missing; the rest say once, few, many or name a class of expanded clone.

v_gene	d_gene	abundance	j_gene	CDR3aa	CDR3nt
TRBV10-3	-	once	TRBJ1-2	CAISESTFRIYGYTF	TGTGCCATCAGTGAGAGTACGTTCCGGATCTATGGCTACACCTTC
TRBV24-1	TRBD2	once	TRBJ2-5	CATSDPGGKETQYF	TGTGCCACCAGTGATCCGGGAGGTAAAGAAACCCAGTACTTC
TRBV6-2/TRBV6-3	-	once	TRBJ2-1	CASSPSGPSSEQFF	TGTGCCAGCAGTCCCAGCGGTCCCTCCAGTGAGCAGTTCTTC
TRBV6-2/TRBV6-3	TRBD1	-	TRBJ2-1	CASSAVSGTGSGEQFF	TGTGCCAGCAGTGCCGTATCCGGGACAGGGAGTGGTGAGCAGTTCTTC
TRBV3-1	-	-	TRBJ2-1	CASRPPGDNEQFF	TGTGCCAGCAGGCCTCCAGGTGACAATGAGCAGTTCTTC
TRBV24-1	-	-	TRBJ2-3	CATSDAGRDQAQYF	TGTGCCACCAGTGACGCAGGTCGAGATCAAGCGCAGTATTTT
TRBV29-1	-	-	TRBJ2-7	CSALGSRQYEQYF	TGCAGCGCTTTGGGGTCTCGCCAGTACGAGCAGTACTTC
TRBV20-1	TRBD1	-	TRBJ2-1	CSAWGPGQGADEQFF	TGCAGTGCCTGGGGGCCGGGACAGGGGGCGGATGAGCAGTTCTTC
TRBV3-1	TRBD2	-	TRBJ2-1	CASSQGTAGVGNEQFF	TGTGCCAGCAGCCAGGGCACAGCGGGAGTGGGAAATGAGCAGTTCTTC
TRBV10-3	-	-	TRBJ2-5	CAIMREPYNEQYF	TGTGCCATCATGAGGGAGCCGTACAATGAGCAGTACTTC
TRBV20-1	-	few	TRBJ1-1	CSARTGGPNTEAFF	TGCAGTGCTAGAACGGGCGGCCCGAACACTGAAGCTTTCTTT
TRBV2	TRBD1	-	TRBJ2-1	CASSTNSTGFKYNEQFF	TGTGCCAGCAGTACCAACTCGACAGGGTTTAAGTACAATGAGCAGTTCTTC
TRBV15	-	-	TRBJ2-1	CATSRGAGLGDEQFF	TGTGCCACCAGCAGAGGGGCAGGGCTCGGGGATGAGCAGTTCTTC
TRBV5-1	TRBD1	-	TRBJ2-1	CASSTRTGGYNEQFF	TGCGCCAGCAGCACACGGACAGGGGGTTACAATGAGCAGTTCTTC
TRBV2	-	-	TRBJ2-5	CASSVELETQYF	TGTGCCAGCAGTGTAGAGTTGGAGACCCAGTACTTC
TRBV11-2	TRBD2	few	TRBJ2-3	CASKDGGRKTDTQYF	TGTGCCAGCAAGGACGGCGGGAGAAAAACAGATACGCAGTATTTT
TRBV5-1	-	-	TRBJ1-4	CASSSTTNEKLFF	TGCGCCAGCAGCTCCACAACTAATGAAAAACTGTTTTTT
TRBV5-1	TRBD2	many	TRBJ2-3	CASSSTSGSTDTQYF	TGTGCCAGCAGCTCGACTAGCGGGAGCACAGATACGCAGTATTTT
TRBV29-1	-	-	TRBJ2-1	CSVVGGYNEQFF	TGCAGCGTTGTAGGAGGCTACAATGAGCAGTTCTTC
TRBV5-1	TRBD2	few	TRBJ2-7	CASSFGTSNYEQYF	TGCGCCAGCAGCTTCGGGACTAGCAACTACGAGCAGTACTTC
TRBV9	-	-	TRBJ2-1	CASSVGRNYYNEQFF	TGTGCCAGCAGCGTAGGGCGGAACTACTACAATGAGCAGTTCTTC
TRBV20-1	-	-	TRBJ2-7	CSAISQDYEQYF	TGCAGTGCTATATCACAGGACTACGAGCAGTACTTC
TRBV20-1	TRBD1	-	TRBJ2-1	CSGRTGSYNEQFF	TGCAGTGGGCGGACAGGGTCCTACAATGAGCAGTTCTTC
TRBV29-1	-	-	TRBJ1-1	CSVEGTAVNTEAFF	TGCAGCGTTGAAGGGACGGCAGTGAACACTGAAGCTTTCTTT
TRBV7-9	TRBD1	few	TRBJ1-2	CASRLTGLYGYTF	TGTGCCAGCAGGCTGACAGGGCTCTATGGCTACACCTTC
TRBV6-2/TRBV6-3	-	-	TRBJ1-4	CASSYSGNPNEKLFF	TGTGCCAGCAGTTACTCAGGAAACCCTAATGAAAAACTGTTTTTT
TRBV7-7	TRBD1	-	TRBJ2-2	CASSLGTVGSGELFF	TGTGCTAGCAGCCTAGGGACAGTAGGGAGCGGGGAGCTGTTTTTT
TRBV15	-	-	TRBJ2-3	CATSRDRRGVTDTQYF	TGTGCCACCAGCAGAGATCGGCGGGGCGTCACAGATACGCAGTATTTT
TRBV24-1	-	few	TRBJ2-7	CATSESNKGEQYF	TGTGCCACCAGTGAATCCAACAAGGGCGAGCAGTACTTC
TRBV28	-	-	TRBJ2-5	CASSRPQEQETQYF	TGTGCCAGCAGTCGACCACAAGAGCAAGAGACCCAGTACTTC
TRBV5-1	TRBD1	few	TRBJ1-2	CASSKDRNYGYTF	TGCGCCAGCAGCAAGGACAGGAACTATGGCTACACCTTC
TRBV29-1	TRBD1	few	TRBJ1-2	CSAWDSTSSFYGYTF	TGCAGCGCCTGGGACAGCACCAGCTCGTTCTATGGCTACACCTTC
TRBV29-1	TRBD1	-	TRBJ2-7	CSTGTGVHEQYF	TGCAGCACTGGGACAGGGGTCCACGAGCAGTACTTC
TRBV12-5	-	-	TRBJ1-1	CASGLDSQVNTEAFF	TGTGCTAGTGGTTTGGACTCCCAGGTGAACACTGAAGCTTTCTTT
TRBV7-9	TRBD1	-	TRBJ2-1	CAGRPTGGFGFNEQFF	TGTGCCGGCAGGCCGACAGGGGGGTTCGGCTTTAATGAGCAGTTCTTC
TRBV20-1	-	once	TRBJ2-7	CSALTGSSYEQYF	TGCAGTGCACTGACTGGTAGCTCCTACGAGCAGTACTTC
TRBV6-5	TRBD2	-	TRBJ2-5	CASSYSLADQETQDF	TGTGCCAGCAGTTATTCACTAGCGGACCAAGAGACCCAGGACTTC
TRBV7-2	TRBD1	-	TRBJ1-4	CASSVTGGSEKLFF	TGTGCCAGCAGCGTTACAGGGGGCAGTGAAAAACTGTTTTTT
TRBV3-1	-	-	TRBJ2-3	CASSHGSGLYLSDTQYF	TGTGCCAGCAGCCATGGGAGCGGGCTCTACCTCTCAGATACGCAGTATTTT
TRBV29-1	-	-	TRBJ2-7	CSVEVPGLPSYEQYF	TGCAGCGTTGAAGTCCCAGGCCTACCTTCCTACGAGCAGTACTTC
TRBV12-3/TRBV12-4	TRBD1	-	TRBJ1-1	CASSLGTGTSTEAFF	TGTGCCAGCAGTTTAGGGACAGGGACAAGCACTGAAGCTTTCTTT
TRBV29-1	-	once	TRBJ1-2	CSVEYTNYGYTF	TGCAGCGTTGAATACACTAACTATGGCTACACCTTC
TRBV12-3/TRBV12-4	-	-	TRBJ2-1	CASSSQAGQNYDEQFF	TGTGCCAGCAGTTCCCAGGCGGGTCAGAACTACGATGAGCAGTTCTTC
TRBV11-2	TRBD2	-	TRBJ2-7	CASTGGRYEQYF	TGTGCCAGCACCGGGGGGAGGTACGAGCAGTACTTC
TRBV6-5	-	few	TRBJ2-5	CASSYSRLSETQYF	TGTGCCAGCAGTTACTCGAGACTGTCCGAGACCCAGTACTTC
TRBV7-9	-	-	TRBJ2-7	CASSLQAGSEQYF	TGTGCCAGCAGCTTACAGGCAGGGAGCGAGCAGTACTTC
TRBV3-1	-	-	TRBJ2-7	CASSPIPTLYEQYF	TGTGCCAGCAGCCCGATCCCGACTCTCTACGAGCAGTACTTC
TRBV13	-	-	TRBJ1-1	CASAWGRPNTEAFF	TGTGCCAGCGCTTGGGGTCGCCCGAACACTGAAGCTTTCTTT
TRBV20-1	-	-	TRBJ1-5	CSAGGRGLGDQPQHF	TGCAGTGCTGGGGGCCGGGGGCTGGGCGATCAGCCCCAGCATTTT
TRBV5-1	-	-	TRBJ2-1	CASSLEGPEQFF	TGCGCCAGCAGCTTGGAAGGACCGGAGCAGTTCTTC
TRBV12-3/TRBV12-4	-	few	TRBJ1-2	CASSFGPNYGYTF	TGTGCCAGCAGTTTTGGCCCTAACTATGGCTACACCTTC